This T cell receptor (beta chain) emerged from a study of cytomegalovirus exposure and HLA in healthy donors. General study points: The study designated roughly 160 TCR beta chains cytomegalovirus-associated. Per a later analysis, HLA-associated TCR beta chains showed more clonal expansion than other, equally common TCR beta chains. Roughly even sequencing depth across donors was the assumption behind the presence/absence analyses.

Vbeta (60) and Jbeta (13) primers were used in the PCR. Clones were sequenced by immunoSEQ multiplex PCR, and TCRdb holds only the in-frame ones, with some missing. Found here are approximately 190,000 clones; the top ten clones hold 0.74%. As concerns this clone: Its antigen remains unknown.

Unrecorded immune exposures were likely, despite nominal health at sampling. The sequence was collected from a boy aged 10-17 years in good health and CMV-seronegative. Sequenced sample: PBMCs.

CDR3 bases: TGTGCCAGCAGCTTAAGCACAGGGATAAGCACCTTC. Residues: CASSLSTGISTF. This sequence joins TRBV5-5 and TRBJ1-2, with a possible D match to TRBD1 (6 bases). V was clipped by 2 bases and J by 13 bases, with 15 bases between them. CDR3 length equals 12 residues. Germline CDR1 reads SGHKS; CDR2 reads YYEKEE (reference sequence).